The sequence of this T cell receptor (beta chain) was determined in a study of blood T cells in healthy people across ages. Study conclusions and caveats: Higher naive T cell percentage went strongly together with higher TCR beta diversity. Observed TCR beta diversity per million T cells went down as age went up. This fall followed a roughly linear course with age. Bulk PBMC profiling left naive and antigen-experienced comparisons inconclusive.

Using a J-beta primer mix together with a sample-barcoded 5' primer, a second PCR was run for roughly 6 to 11 cycles. MiXCR, applied by TCRdb to the 5' RACE reads, yields one record per CDR3 protein. The profile shows approximately 350,000 distinct CDR3 sequences, 52% of them singletons. Germline CDR1 and CDR2: MDHEN and SYDVKM. The CDR3 is 15 residues long. Total RNA amounts of at least 5.5 micrograms were extracted per sample. To note about this clonotype: The antigen remains undetermined.

The J gene is TRBJ2-5, the V gene TRBV28; 9 positions match TRBD1. The closer fit of TRBJ2-7 to the DNA end suggests the J call may be wrong. The sequenced sample consisted of blood. This receptor was identified in a man between 60 and 75 years old in good health. This chain's CDR3 is CASRPSRQGAYEQYF. Written as DNA, the CDR3 is TGTGCCAGCAGACCGAGTCGACAGGGGGCCTACGAGCAGTACTTC.